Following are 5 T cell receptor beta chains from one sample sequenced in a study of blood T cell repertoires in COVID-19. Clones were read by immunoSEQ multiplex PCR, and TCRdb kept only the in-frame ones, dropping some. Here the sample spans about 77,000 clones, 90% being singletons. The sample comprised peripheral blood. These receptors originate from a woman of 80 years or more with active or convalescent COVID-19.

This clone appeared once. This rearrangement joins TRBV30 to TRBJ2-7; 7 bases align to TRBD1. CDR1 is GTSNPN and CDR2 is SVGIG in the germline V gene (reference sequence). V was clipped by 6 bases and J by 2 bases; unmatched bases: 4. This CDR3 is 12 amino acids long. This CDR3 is CACRDRTYEQYF. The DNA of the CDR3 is TGTGCCTGCCGGGACAGAACCTACGAGCAGTACTTC.

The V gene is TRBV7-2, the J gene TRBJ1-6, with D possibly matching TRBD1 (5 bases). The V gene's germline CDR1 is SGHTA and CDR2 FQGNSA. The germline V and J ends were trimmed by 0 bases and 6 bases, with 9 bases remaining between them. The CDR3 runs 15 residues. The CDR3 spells CASSLAGVGNSPLHF. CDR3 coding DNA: TGTGCCAGCAGCTTAGCAGGGGTCGGTAATTCACCCCTCCACTTT.

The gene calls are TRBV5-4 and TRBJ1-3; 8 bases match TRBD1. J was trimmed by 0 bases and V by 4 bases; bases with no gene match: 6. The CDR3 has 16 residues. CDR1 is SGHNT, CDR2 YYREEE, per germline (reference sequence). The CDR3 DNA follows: TGTGCCAGCAGCGGGGGACAGGTGAACTCTGGAAACACCATATATTTT. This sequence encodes CASSGGQVNSGNTIYF.

The DNA of the CDR3 is TGTGCCAGCAGTAACGGACAGGGGGCAAAAGCTTTCTTT. Amino acid sequence: CASSNGQGAKAFF. This rearrangement joins TRBV6-5 to TRBJ1-1, with 11 bases aligning to TRBD1. The V and J ends lost 5 bases and 9 bases, in that order; junction bases with no gene match: 5. Germline V lookup: CDR1 MNHEY, CDR2 SVGAGI. The length of the CDR3 is 13 residues.

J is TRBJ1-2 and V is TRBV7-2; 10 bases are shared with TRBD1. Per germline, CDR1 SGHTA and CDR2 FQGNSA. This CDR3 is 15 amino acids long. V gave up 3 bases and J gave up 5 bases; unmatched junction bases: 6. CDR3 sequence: CASSFQTGGQYGYTF. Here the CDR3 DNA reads TGTGCCAGCAGCTTCCAGACAGGGGGCCAGTATGGCTACACCTTC. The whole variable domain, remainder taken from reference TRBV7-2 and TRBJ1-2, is GAGVSQSPSNKVTEKGKDVELRCDPISGHTALYWYRQSLGQGLEFLIYFQGNSAPDKSGLPSDRFSAERTGGSVSTLTIQRTQQEDSAVYLCASSFQTGGQYGYTFGSGTRLTVV.